This TCR beta chain came from a study of blood T cell repertoires in COVID-19. The assay was immunoSEQ multiplex PCR, and TCRdb's table has in-frame clones only and misses some. The table has fewer than 250,000 clones, roughly 84% seen once. The sequenced sample was peripheral blood. The TCR sequence derives from a human donor in a cohort sampled during active COVID-19.

CDR3 in amino acids: CASSPGTLWADTQYF. The CDR3 DNA reads as TGTGCCAGCAGCCCTGGGACACTCTGGGCAGATACGCAGTATTTT. The rearrangement links TRBV3-1 (or the pseudogene TRBV3-2) to TRBJ2-3, with D tentatively TRBD1 (6 bases). The CDR3 sequence is 15 residues long. Germline values: CDR1 LGHDT, CDR2 YNNKEL (reference sequence). The V and J ends lost 4 bases and 4 bases respectively, with 15 bases between them.